The present TCR beta chain was sequenced within a study of CD8 T cells in Susac syndrome. About the study: Among sequenced Susac syndrome patients, more than 5 had active disease and under ten were in remission. Notes on the study in general: Expansion of clones was not seen in the CD4+ T cell repertoires of Susac syndrome.

V lost 3 bases and J 4 bases, leaving 19 bases between the germline ends. This CDR3 has 16 amino acids. The germline CDR1 and CDR2 sequences are SGDLS and YYNGEE. RNA was extracted with the RNeasy kit, and a quantity of roughly 0.45 to 1 ug was reverse transcribed using random hexamers. TCRdb called the immunoSEQ multiplex PCR reads again in MiXCR, with one record for every CDR3 protein. This sample yields fewer than 200,000 distinct CDR3 sequences, of which more than 85% are seen a single time; roughly 0.087% belongs to the top ten. With regard to this clonotype: What it recognizes is unknown.

Negative isolation yielded CD4+ and CD8+ T cells, and FACS enriched TEMRA cells. This chain joins TRBV9 and TRBJ2-5, with TRBD1 as a possible D gene (7 bases). This clonotype originated in a human donor with Susac syndrome. Source material: CD4+ T cells from PBMCs. This chain's CDR3 is CASSASGAGGLETQYF. CDR3 DNA: TGTGCCAGCAGCGCTTCTGGGGCAGGGGGGTTAGAGACCCAGTACTTC.